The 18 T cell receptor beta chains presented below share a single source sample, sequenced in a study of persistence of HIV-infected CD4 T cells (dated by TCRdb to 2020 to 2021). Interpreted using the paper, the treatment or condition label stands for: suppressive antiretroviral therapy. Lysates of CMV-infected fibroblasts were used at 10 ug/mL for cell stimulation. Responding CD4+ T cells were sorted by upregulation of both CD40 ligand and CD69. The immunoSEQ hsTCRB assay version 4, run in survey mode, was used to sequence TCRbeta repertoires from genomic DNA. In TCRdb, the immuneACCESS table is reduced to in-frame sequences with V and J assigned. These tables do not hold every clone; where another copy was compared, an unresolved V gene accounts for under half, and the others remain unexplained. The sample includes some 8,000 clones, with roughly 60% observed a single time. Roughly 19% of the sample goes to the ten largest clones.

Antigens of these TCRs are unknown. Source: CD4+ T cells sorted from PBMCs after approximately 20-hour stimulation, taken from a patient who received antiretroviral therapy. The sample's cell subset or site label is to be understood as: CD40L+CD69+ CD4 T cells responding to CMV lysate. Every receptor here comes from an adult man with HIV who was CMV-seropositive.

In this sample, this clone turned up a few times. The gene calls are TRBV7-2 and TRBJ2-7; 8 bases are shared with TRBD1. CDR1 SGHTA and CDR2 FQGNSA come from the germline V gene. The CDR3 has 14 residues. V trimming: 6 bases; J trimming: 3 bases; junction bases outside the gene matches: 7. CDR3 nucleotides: TGTGCCAGCAGTCGCGACAGGGGCGACTACGAGCAGTACTTC. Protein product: CASSRDRGDYEQYF.

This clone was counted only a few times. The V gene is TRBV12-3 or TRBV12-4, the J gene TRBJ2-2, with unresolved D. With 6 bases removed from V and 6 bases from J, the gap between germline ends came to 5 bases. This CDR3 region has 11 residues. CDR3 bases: TGTGCCAGCAGGAAGGCCGGGGAGCTGTTTTTT. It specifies CASRKAGELFF.

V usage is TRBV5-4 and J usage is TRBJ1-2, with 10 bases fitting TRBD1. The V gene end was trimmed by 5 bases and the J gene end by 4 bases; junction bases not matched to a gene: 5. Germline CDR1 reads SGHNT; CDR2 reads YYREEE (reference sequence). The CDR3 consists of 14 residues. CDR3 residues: CASRPGQGRYGYTF. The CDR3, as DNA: TGTGCCAGCAGGCCGGGACAGGGGCGCTATGGCTACACCTTC.

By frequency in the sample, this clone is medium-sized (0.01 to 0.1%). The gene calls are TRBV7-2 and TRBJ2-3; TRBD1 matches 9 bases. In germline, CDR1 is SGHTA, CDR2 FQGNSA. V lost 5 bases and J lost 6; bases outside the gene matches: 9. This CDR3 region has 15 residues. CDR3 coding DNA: TGTGCCAGCAGCCGGGGTACAGGGGGCTTCGATACGCAGTATTTT. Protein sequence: CASSRGTGGFDTQYF.

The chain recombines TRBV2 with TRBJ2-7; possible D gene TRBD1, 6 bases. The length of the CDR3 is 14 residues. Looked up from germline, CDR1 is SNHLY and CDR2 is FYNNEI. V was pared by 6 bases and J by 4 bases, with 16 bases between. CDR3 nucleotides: TGTGCCAGCAGGAAGGACAGTACCCTTTACGAGCAGTACTTC. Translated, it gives CASRKDSTLYEQYF.

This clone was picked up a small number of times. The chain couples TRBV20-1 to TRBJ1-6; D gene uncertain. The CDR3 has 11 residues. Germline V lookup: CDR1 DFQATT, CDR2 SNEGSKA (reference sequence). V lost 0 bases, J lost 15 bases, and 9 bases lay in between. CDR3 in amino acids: CSARDRGYLHF. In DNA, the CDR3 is TGCAGTGCTAGAGATCGGGGATACCTCCACTTT.

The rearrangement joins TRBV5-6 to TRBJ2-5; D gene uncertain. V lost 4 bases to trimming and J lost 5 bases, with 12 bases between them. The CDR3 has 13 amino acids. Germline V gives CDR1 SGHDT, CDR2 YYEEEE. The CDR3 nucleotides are TGTGCCAGCAGCCCAGCAGGCTGGGAGACCCAGTACTTC. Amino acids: CASSPAGWETQYF.

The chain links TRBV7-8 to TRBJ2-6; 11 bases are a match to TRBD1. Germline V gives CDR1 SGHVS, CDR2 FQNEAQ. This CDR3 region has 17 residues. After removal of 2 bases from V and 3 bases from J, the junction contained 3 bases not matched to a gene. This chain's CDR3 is CASSLRDRGFGANVLTF. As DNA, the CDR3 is TGTGCCAGCAGCTTAAGGGACAGGGGGTTTGGGGCCAACGTCCTGACTTTC.

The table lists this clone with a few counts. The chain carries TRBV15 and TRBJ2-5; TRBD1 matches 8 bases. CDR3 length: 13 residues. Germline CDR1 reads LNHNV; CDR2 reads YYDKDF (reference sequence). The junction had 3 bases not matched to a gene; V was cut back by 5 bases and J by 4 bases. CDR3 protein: CATSGRGLETQYF. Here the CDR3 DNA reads TGTGCCACCAGCGGCAGGGGGCTAGAGACCCAGTACTTC.

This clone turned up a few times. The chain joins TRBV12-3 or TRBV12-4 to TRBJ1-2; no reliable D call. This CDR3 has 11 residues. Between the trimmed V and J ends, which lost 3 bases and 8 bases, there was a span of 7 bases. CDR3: CASSFSRGYTF. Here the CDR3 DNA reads TGTGCCAGCAGTTTCTCCCGAGGCTACACCTTC.

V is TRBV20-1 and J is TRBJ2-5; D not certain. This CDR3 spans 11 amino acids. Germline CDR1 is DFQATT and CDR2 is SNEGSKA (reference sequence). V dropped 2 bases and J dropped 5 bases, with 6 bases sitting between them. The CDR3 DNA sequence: TGCAGTGCTAGAATTAGGGAGACCCAGTACTTC. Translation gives CSARIRETQYF.

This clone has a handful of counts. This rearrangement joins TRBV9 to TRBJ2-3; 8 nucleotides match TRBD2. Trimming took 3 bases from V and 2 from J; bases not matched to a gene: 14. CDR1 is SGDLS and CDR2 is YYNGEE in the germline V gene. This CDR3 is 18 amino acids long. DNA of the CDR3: TGTGCCAGCAGCGGCGAGAATAGCGGGAAAGCCCTCACAGATACGCAGTATTTT. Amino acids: CASSGENSGKALTDTQYF.

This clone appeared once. The CDR3 region is CASSLDRGPYEQYF. The CDR3 region has the DNA TGCGCCAGCAGCTTGGACAGGGGACCCTACGAGCAGTACTTC. V and J are TRBV5-1 and TRBJ2-7; 7 nucleotides agree with TRBD1. Trimming took 0 bases from V and 2 from J; bases not matched to a gene: 2. Germline values: CDR1 SGHRS, CDR2 YFSETQ. CDR3 length: 14 residues.

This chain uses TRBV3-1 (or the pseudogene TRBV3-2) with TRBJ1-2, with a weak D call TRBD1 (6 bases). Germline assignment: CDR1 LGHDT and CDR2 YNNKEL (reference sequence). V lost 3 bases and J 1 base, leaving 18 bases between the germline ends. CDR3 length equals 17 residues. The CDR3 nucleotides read TGTGCCAGCAGCCAGGGGGCAGGCCGTTGGAGTAACTATGGCTACACCTTC. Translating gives CASSQGAGRWSNYGYTF.

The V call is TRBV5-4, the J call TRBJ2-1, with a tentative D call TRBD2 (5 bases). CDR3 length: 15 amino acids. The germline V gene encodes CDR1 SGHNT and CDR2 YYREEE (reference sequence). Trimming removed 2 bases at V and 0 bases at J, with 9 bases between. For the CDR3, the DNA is TGTGCCAGCAGCTTAGAGGGAACCTCCTACAATGAGCAGTTCTTC. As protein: CASSLEGTSYNEQFF. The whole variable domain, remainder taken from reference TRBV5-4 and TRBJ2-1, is ETGVTQSPTHLIKTRGQQVTLRCSSQSGHNTVSWYQQALGQGPQFIFQYYREEENGRGNFPPRFSGLQFPNYSSELNVNALELDDSALYLCASSLEGTSYNEQFFGPGTRLTVL.

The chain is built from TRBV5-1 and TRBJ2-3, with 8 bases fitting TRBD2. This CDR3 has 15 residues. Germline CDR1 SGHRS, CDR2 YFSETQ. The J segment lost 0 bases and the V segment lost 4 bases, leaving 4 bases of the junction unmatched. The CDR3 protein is CASSDTGGSTDTQYF. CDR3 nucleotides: TGCGCCAGCAGCGATACGGGGGGGAGCACAGATACGCAGTATTTT.

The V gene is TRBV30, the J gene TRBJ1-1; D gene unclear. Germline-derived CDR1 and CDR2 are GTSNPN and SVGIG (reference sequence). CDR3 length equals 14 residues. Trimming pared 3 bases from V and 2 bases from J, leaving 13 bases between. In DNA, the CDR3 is TGTGCCTGGAGCCTATTGCCTGCTAACACTGAAGCTTTCTTT. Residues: CAWSLLPANTEAFF.

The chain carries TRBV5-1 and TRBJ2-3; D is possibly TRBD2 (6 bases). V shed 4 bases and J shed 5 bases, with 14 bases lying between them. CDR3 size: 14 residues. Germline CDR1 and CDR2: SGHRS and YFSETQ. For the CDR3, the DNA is TGCGCCAGCAGCCCAGGACTAATTTTAGATACGCAGTATTTT. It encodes CASSPGLILDTQYF.